These 19 T cell receptor beta chains were all obtained from the same sample, sequenced in a study of immune heterogeneity within non-small cell lung tumors (dated by TCRdb to the late 2010s). Genomic DNA extracted from bulk tumor tissue served as TCR template, with around 600 ng gDNA amplified per sample. During surgery, multiple biopsies were taken from each primary tumor, with sampling sites spaced as far apart as possible within the tumor mass. The study cohort was described as untreated and was composed of newly diagnosed NSCLC cases undergoing curative surgery. The instrument given in TCRdb is HiSeq X Ten. The TCR beta CDR3 region was amplified with a multiplex PCR system, in which a first round of nine to ten cycles was run using 32 V-gene forward and 13 J-gene reverse primers. TCRdb trimmed public reads at Q25 via fastp, called clones via MiXCR and kept in-frame beta chains. Each CDR3 protein gets just one entry, which takes the most common genes and DNA from the rows behind it. This sample lists thousands of distinct CDR3 sequences; roughly 24% were detected once. Roughly 8% of the sample is taken by the ten largest.

Sequenced input: lung tumor tissue. The receptors were sampled from a woman aged 60 to 75 with non-small cell lung cancer.

The rearrangement links TRBV7-2 to TRBJ2-1; TRBD2 aligns across 13 bases. Germline CDR1 and CDR2: SGHTA and FQGNSA. The ends lost 3 bases at V and 6 bases at J; junction bases unmatched: 5. The CDR3 covers 16 residues. The CDR3 loop is CASSFTGLAGVNEQFF. DNA for the CDR3: TGTGCCAGCAGCTTTACAGGACTAGCGGGAGTCAATGAGCAGTTCTTC. Combining the CDR3 with reference TRBV7-2 and TRBJ2-1 gives the whole variable domain GAGVSQSPSNKVTEKGKDVELRCDPISGHTALYWYRQSLGQGLEFLIYFQGNSAPDKSGLPSDRFSAERTGGSVSTLTIQRTQQEDSAVYLCASSFTGLAGVNEQFFGPGTRLTVL.

Sample share makes this clonotype medium-sized. V is TRBV20-1 and J is TRBJ2-7; D might be TRBD2 (6 bases). Germline V gives CDR1 DFQATT, CDR2 SNEGSKA (reference sequence). V was cut by 1 base and J by 2 bases, with 9 bases left in between. CDR3 length: 13 amino acids. CDR3 sequence: CSARAGEPYEQYF. In DNA, the CDR3 is TGCAGTGCTAGAGCGGGAGAGCCCTACGAGCAGTACTTC.

This clonotype ranks as large. V gene TRBV3-1 combines with J gene TRBJ2-7, with D maybe TRBD2 (7 bases). The CDR3 sequence is 15 residues long. Germline V lookup: CDR1 LGHDT, CDR2 YNNKEL (reference sequence). V was trimmed by 2 bases and J by 2 bases, leaving 13 bases between them. The CDR3 bases are TGTGCCAGCAGCCAAACAGCGGGACAAACCTACGAGCAGTACTTC. Protein: CASSQTAGQTYEQYF.

V gene TRBV6-1 combines with J gene TRBJ2-3; D is unclear. Per germline, CDR1 MNHNS and CDR2 SASEGT. The CDR3 has 14 residues. With 5 bases removed from V and 4 bases from J, the gap between germline ends came to 13 bases. CDR3 sequence: CASSYKGRPDTQYF. The DNA for the CDR3 is TGTGCCAGCAGTTATAAAGGACGACCAGATACGCAGTATTTT.

The chain is built from TRBV7-2 and TRBJ2-5; D unresolved. This CDR3 is built from 11 residues. V was pared by 6 bases and J by 5 bases, with 7 bases between. The germline gives CDR1 SGHTA, CDR2 FQGNSA. CDR3 region: CASSVEETQYF. The DNA of the CDR3 is TGTGCCAGCAGTGTCGAGGAGACCCAGTACTTC.

This clonotype has more than one count but fewer than ten. At one of its ends the junction is not consistent with the germline gene, which may arise from a read error. J is TRBJ2-7 and V is TRBV7-2; D is possibly TRBD2 (6 bases). Per the germline V gene, CDR1 is SGHTA and CDR2 is FQGNSA. The CDR3 runs 15 residues. CDR3 amino acids: CANSLIEGGNYEQYF. The CDR3 DNA reads as TGTGCCAACAGCTTAATTGAAGGAGGGAACTACGAGCAGTACTTC.

The table lists this clonotype with a few counts. V is TRBV12-3 or TRBV12-4 and J is TRBJ2-1, with D uncertain. V was shortened by 6 bases and J by 7 bases, with 7 bases between the two germline ends. The CDR3 spans 11 residues. DNA for the CDR3: TGTGCCAGCAGCTTGACTAATGAGCAGTTCTTC. Amino acids: CASSLTNEQFF.

This clonotype was observed a handful of times. The chain recombines TRBV7-2 with TRBJ2-1, with 7 nucleotides matching TRBD2. Trimming cost V 7 bases and J 0 bases; bases outside gene matches: 6. The germline gives CDR1 SGHTA, CDR2 FQGNSA. This CDR3 has 15 residues. The CDR3 nucleotides are TGTGCCAGCATCTCCACGGGAGGCTCCTACAATGAGCAGTTCTTC. This translates into CASISTGGSYNEQFF.

Points on this clonotype: The junction differs from germline at one of its ends, possibly a read error. The CDR3 here is CASSLPDSTESFF. The CDR3 DNA is TGTGCCAGCAGCTTACCCGACAGCACTGAATCTTTCTTT. V is TRBV13 and J is TRBJ1-1; D might be TRBD1 (5 bases). The CDR3 is 13 amino acids. Germline lookup yields CDR1 PRHDT and CDR2 FYEKMQ (reference sequence).

The chain couples TRBV14 to TRBJ2-1; 10 positions agree with TRBD1. CDR3 length equals 14 residues. Germline lookup yields CDR1 SGHDN and CDR2 FVKESK. V was pared by 1 base and J by 8 bases, with 2 bases of the junction left unmatched. The CDR3 nucleotides read TGTGCCAGCAGCCAAGGGACAGGGGGGGATGAGCAGTTCTTC. It translates to CASSQGTGGDEQFF. The variable domain in full, completed from reference TRBV14 and TRBJ2-1, reads EAGVTQFPSHSVIEKGQTVTLRCDPISGHDNLYWYRRVMGKEIKFLLHFVKESKQDESGMPNNRFLAERTGGTYSTLKVQPAELEDSGVYFCASSQGTGGDEQFFGPGTRLTVL.

This clonotype is labeled medium-sized (0.01 to 0.1%). The genes are TRBV20-1 and TRBJ1-1; 7 bases map to TRBD1. Germline trimming cut 6 bases from V and 0 bases from J; bases unmatched to any gene: 10. Germline V gene data show CDR1 as DFQATT and CDR2 as SNEGSKA (reference sequence). The length of the CDR3 is 15 residues. The CDR3: CSALKPGQLNTEAFF. CDR3 sequence (DNA): TGCAGTGCCCTGAAACCGGGACAGCTGAACACTGAAGCTTTCTTT.

This clonotype is judged large. This chain links TRBV12-3 or TRBV12-4 with TRBJ2-3; TRBD2 aligns across 9 bases. Trimming cost V 4 bases and J 1 base; bases outside gene matches: 9. This CDR3 has 17 residues. This CDR3 reads CASSYPEVAGGTDTQYF. The CDR3 region has the DNA TGTGCCAGCAGTTACCCCGAGGTAGCGGGAGGCACAGATACGCAGTATTTT.

This chain connects TRBV12-5 to TRBJ2-1; 11 positions agree with TRBD1. With 5 bases clipped from V and 7 bases from J, the junction kept 10 bases outside the gene matches. The germline V gene has CDR1 LGHNT and CDR2 FRNRAP. The CDR3 runs to 16 residues. The CDR3 sequence is CASGPTPGQGVNEQFF. CDR3 DNA sequence: TGTGCTAGTGGTCCCACTCCGGGACAGGGGGTGAATGAGCAGTTCTTC. The variable domain in full, completed from reference TRBV12-5 and TRBJ2-1, reads DARVTQTPRHKVTEMGQEVTMRCQPILGHNTVFWYRQTMMQGLELLAYFRNRAPLDDSGMPKDRFSAEMPDATLATLKIQPSEPRDSAVYFCASGPTPGQGVNEQFFGPGTRLTVL.

Of note for this clonotype: Since a much larger clone is just one base distant, this may be a read error. The chain links TRBV6-1 to TRBJ2-3, with 10 bases fitting TRBD2. The CDR3 runs 15 residues. CDR1 and CDR2 (germline): MNHNS, SASEGT. The DNA for the CDR3 is TGTGCCGCCAGCATAACAGCGGGAGGGACAGATACGCGGTATTTT. Protein: CAASITAGGTDTRYF.

This clonotype is deemed large. The DNA of the CDR3 is TGTGCCAGCATCAATAGCGGGATTAGGTCCTACGAGCAGTACTTC. Its protein product is CASINSGIRSYEQYF. This chain links TRBV28 with TRBJ2-7; 8 nucleotides line up with TRBD2. The CDR3 extends over 15 amino acids. The V and J ends lost 7 bases and 1 base, in that order; junction bases with no gene match: 9. In germline, CDR1 is MDHEN, CDR2 SYDVKM.

This clonotype is classed as large. The gene calls are TRBV27 and TRBJ2-7, with TRBD2 matching over 9 bases. This CDR3 region has 16 residues. Unmatched junction bases numbered 5, after V lost 0 bases and J lost 2 bases. Germline CDR1 reads MNHEY; CDR2 reads SMNVEV (reference sequence). The CDR3 DNA reads as TGTGCCAGCAGTTTATCGACTAGCGGCGTTACCTACGAGCAGTACTTC. It is translated as CASSLSTSGVTYEQYF.

By share, this clonotype ranks as medium-sized. This rearrangement joins TRBV2 to TRBJ2-3, with D possibly TRBD2 on 6 matching bases. The CDR3 runs to 15 residues. Trimming pared 1 base from V and 4 bases from J, leaving 12 bases between. Germline CDR1 SNHLY, CDR2 FYNNEI. In DNA form, the CDR3 reads TGTGCCAGCAGTGAAGGAGGAGGGCTCGCAGATACGCAGTATTTT. This gives the protein CASSEGGGLADTQYF.

The chain couples TRBV5-6 to TRBJ2-6; 10 bases fit TRBD1. The J segment lost 2 bases and the V segment lost 4 bases, leaving 3 bases of the junction unmatched. In germline, CDR1 is SGHDT, CDR2 YYEEEE. CDR3 size: 16 residues. This CDR3 is CASSIGQGAGANVLTF. CDR3 DNA: TGTGCCAGCAGCATCGGACAGGGGGCTGGGGCCAACGTCCTGACTTTC.

For this clonotype: A much larger clone differs by one base, so this may be a read error. This chain connects TRBV9 to TRBJ1-1; D ambiguous. The CDR3 contains 11 residues. Germline lookup yields CDR1 SGDLS and CDR2 YYNGEE. The CDR3 sequence is CASSPLSEDFF. The CDR3 bases are TGTGCCAGCAGCCCCCTTTCTGAAGATTTCTTT.